This T cell receptor (beta chain) was recovered during a study of cytomegalovirus exposure and HLA in healthy donors. The PCR employed 60 Vbeta primers together with 13 Jbeta primers. Libraries were prepared by immunoSEQ multiplex PCR; TCRdb keeps only in-frame clonotypes and omits some of them. The sample carries more than 95,000 clones, about 68% recorded once. The receptor's source is a man aged 40-49 years in good health and CMV-seropositive. Material for sequencing was PBMCs.

The DNA for the CDR3 is TGTGCCAGCAGCGTAGGTGACAATTCCTACGAGCAGTACTTC. Translated, it gives CASSVGDNSYEQYF. The V gene is TRBV9, the J gene TRBJ2-7, with D unclear. V gave up 0 bases and J gave up 1 base, with 8 bases separating them. Germline values: CDR1 SGDLS, CDR2 YYNGEE. The CDR3 length is 14 residues.